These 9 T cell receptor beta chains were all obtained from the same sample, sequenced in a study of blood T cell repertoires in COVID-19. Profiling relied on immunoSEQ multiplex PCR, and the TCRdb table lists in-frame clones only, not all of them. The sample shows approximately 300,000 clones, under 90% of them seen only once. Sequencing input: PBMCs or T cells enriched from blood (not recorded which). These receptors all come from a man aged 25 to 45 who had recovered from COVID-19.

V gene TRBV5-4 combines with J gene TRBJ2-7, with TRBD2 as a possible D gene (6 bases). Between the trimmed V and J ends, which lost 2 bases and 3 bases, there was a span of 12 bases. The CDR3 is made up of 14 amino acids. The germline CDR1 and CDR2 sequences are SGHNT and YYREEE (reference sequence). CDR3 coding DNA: TGTGCCAGCAGCTTCGCGGGACGACACTACGAGCAGTACTTC. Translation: CASSFAGRHYEQYF. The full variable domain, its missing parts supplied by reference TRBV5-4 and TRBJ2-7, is ETGVTQSPTHLIKTRGQQVTLRCSSQSGHNTVSWYQQALGQGPQFIFQYYREEENGRGNFPPRFSGLQFPNYSSELNVNALELDDSALYLCASSFAGRHYEQYFGPGTRLTVT.

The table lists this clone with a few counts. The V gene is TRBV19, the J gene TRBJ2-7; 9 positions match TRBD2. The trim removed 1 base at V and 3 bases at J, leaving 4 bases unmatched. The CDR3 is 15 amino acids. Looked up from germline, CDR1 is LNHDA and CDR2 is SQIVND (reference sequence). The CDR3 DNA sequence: TGTGCCAGTAGTATAGGGCGGGAGGGCCGCTACGAGCAGTACTTC. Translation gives CASSIGREGRYEQYF.

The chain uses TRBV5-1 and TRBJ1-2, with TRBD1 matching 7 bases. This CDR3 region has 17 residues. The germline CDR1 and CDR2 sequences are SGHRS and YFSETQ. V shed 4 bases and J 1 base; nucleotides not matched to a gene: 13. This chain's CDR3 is CASSRDRADKFNYGYTF. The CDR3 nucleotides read TGCGCCAGCAGCCGGGACAGAGCCGACAAATTTAACTATGGCTACACCTTC. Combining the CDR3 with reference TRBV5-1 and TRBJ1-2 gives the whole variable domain KAGVTQTPRYLIKTRGQQVTLSCSPISGHRSVSWYQQTPGQGLQFLFEYFSETQRNKGNFPGRFSGRQFSNSRSEMNVSTLELGDSALYLCASSRDRADKFNYGYTFGSGTRLTVV.

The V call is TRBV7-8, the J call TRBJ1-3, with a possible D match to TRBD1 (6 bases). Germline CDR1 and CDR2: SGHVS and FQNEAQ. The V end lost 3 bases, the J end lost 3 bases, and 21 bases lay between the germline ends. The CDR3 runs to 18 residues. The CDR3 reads CASSFSPGGAGFGNTIYF. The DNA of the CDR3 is TGTGCCAGCAGCTTTTCCCCGGGGGGGGCCGGTTTTGGAAACACCATATATTTT.

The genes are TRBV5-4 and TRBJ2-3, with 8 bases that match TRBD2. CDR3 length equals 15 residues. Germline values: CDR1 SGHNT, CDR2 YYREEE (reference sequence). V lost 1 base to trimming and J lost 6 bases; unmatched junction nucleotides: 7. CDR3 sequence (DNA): TGTGCCAGCAGCTTGCTTAGCGGGAAATTTGATACGCAGTATTTT. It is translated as CASSLLSGKFDTQYF.

The CDR3 reads CASRGLNNYEQYF. The DNA of the CDR3 is TGTGCCAGCAGGGGACTGAACAACTACGAGCAGTACTTC. The chain couples TRBV6-5 to TRBJ2-7; a weak D match, TRBD2 (6 bases). CDR1 is MNHEY, CDR2 SVGAGI, per germline. This CDR3 is built from 13 residues. The V end lost 6 bases, the J end lost 3 bases, and 12 bases lay between the germline ends.

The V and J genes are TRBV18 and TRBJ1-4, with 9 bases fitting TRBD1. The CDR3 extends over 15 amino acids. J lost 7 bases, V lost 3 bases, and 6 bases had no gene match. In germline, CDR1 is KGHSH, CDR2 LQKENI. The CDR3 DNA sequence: TGTGCCAGCTCACCGTCGGGGACAGGGATTGAAAAACTGTTTTTT. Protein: CASSPSGTGIEKLFF.

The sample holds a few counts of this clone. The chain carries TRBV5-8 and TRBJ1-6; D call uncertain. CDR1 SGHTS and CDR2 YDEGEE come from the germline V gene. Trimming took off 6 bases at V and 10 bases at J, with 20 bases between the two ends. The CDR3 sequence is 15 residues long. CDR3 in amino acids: CASNLDLGVGSPLHF. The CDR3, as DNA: TGTGCCAGCAACCTAGACCTCGGGGTAGGGTCACCCCTCCACTTT.

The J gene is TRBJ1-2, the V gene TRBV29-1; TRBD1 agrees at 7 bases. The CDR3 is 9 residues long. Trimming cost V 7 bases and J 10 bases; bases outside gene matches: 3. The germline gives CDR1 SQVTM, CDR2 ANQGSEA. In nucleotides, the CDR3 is TGCAGCGCCGGGACAGACTACACCTTC. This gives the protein CSAGTDYTF. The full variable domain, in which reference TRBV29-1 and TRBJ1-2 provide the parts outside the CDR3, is SAVISQKPSRDICQRGTSLTIQCQVDSQVTMMFWYRQQPGQSLTLIATANQGSEATYESGFVIDKFPISRPNLTFSTLTVSNMSPEDSSIYLCSAGTDYTFGSGTRLTVV.